The present T cell receptor (beta chain) was sequenced within a study of beta chain features in type 1 diabetes. Findings and caveats of the study: In every one of the four CD4+ subsets, TCRB CDR3s were moderately but significantly shorter in Type 1 diabetes patients.

Only a few counts were recorded for this clone. Its cognate antigen is unknown. Sorted populations all exceeded 95% purity. The sequenced template was cDNA made from the entire isolated RNA. Sequencing of naive, central memory and regulatory T cell samples gave an average of roughly 3.5 million reads. The method was immunoSEQ multiplex PCR; TCRdb's version includes in-frame clones alone and lacks a portion of them. This sample has 85,000 to 110,000 clones; about 26% occur once, and the top ten carry 0.5% to 0.6%. The germline gives CDR1 LNHDA, CDR2 SQIVND (reference sequence). CDR3 length equals 17 residues. V was clipped by 4 bases and J by 2 bases; unmatched bases: 8.

The TCR comes from a woman aged 18-29 years with type 1 diabetes. Sequenced sample: central memory CD4+ T cells from blood. This chain links TRBV19 with TRBJ1-5; 10 bases map to TRBD1. The CDR3 is CASSNTGTGVRNQPQHF. The CDR3 nucleotides are TGTGCCAGTAGTAATACCGGGACAGGGGTCCGCAATCAGCCCCAGCATTTT.